This TCR beta chain was sequenced in a study of blood T cell repertoires in COVID-19. The wider study: T cells, B-cell-depleted T cells, or PBMCs supplied cDNA or gDNA.

Method: immunoSEQ multiplex PCR; TCRdb's copy keeps in-frame clones and lacks some. The data show 70,000 to 95,000 clones, roughly 88% seen once. The CDR3 contains 12 residues. Germline assignment: CDR1 SEHNR and CDR2 FQNEAQ (reference sequence). V gave up 5 bases and J gave up 5 bases, with 9 bases separating them. The receptor's source is a woman between 65 and 79 years old with acute or convalescent COVID-19. The rearrangement links TRBV7-9 to TRBJ1-1; D is unresolved. The specimen was peripheral blood. The CDR3 DNA is TGTGCCAGCAGCCAACTAATAACTGAAGCTTTCTTT. This sequence encodes CASSQLITEAFF.